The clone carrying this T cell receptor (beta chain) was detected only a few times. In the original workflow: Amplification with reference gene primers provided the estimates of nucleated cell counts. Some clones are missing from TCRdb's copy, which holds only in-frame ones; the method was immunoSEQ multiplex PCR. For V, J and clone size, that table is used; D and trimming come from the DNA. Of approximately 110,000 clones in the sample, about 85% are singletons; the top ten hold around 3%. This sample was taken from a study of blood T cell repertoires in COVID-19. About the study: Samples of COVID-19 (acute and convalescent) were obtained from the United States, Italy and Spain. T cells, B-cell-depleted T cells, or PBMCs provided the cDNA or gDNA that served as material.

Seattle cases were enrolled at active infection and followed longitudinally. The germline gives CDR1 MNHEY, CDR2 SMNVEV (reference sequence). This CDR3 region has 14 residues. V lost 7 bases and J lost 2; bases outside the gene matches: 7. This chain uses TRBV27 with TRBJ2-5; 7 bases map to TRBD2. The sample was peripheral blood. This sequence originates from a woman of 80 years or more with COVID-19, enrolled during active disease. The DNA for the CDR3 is TGTGCCAGCAAATTCGCGGGGGAGCAAGAGACCCAGTACTTC. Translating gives CASKFAGEQETQYF.